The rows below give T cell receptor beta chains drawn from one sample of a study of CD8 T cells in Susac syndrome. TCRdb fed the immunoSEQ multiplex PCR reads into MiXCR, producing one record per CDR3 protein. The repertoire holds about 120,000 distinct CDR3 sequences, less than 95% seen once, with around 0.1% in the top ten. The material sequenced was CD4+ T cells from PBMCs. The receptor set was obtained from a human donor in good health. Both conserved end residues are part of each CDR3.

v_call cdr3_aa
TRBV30 CAWSLDKGGPDTQYF
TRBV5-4 CASSLEGLHGEYF
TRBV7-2 CASSLNPTSAYEQYF
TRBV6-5 CASSLNRGHYEQYF
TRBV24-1 CATFTGGANTGELFF
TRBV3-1 CASSQEVNSVTDTQYF
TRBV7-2 CASSLRASSYEQYF
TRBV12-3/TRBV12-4 CASSLRGTGISEKLFF
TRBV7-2 CASSSSRTKQFF
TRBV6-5 CASSYRGAGELFF
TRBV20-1 CSAHKGTSNQPQHF
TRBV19 CASSAVPGQGTIGELFF
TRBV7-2 CASSRNLVLAGALRYEQYF
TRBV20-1 CSASFGEQFF
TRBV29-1 CSGVGADTQYF
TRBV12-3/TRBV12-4 CASSPPRDSTEAFF
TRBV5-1 CASSLGRETDGYTF
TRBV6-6 CASSPQETGYNEQFF
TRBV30 CAWRAGGGEQYF